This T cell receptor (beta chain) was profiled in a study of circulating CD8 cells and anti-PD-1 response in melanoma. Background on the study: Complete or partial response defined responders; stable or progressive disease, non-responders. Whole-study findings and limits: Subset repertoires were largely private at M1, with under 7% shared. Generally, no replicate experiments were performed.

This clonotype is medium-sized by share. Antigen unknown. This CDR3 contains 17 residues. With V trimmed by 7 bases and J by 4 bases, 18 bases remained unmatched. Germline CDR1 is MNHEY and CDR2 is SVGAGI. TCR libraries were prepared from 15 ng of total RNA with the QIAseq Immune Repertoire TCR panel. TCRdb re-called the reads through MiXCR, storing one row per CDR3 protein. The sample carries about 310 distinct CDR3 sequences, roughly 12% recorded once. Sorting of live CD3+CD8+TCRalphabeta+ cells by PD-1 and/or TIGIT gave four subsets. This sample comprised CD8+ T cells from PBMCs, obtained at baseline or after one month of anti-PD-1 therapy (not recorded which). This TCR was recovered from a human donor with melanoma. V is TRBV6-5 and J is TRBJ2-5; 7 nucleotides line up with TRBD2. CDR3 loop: CASTKSSGLPLPETQYF. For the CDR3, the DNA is TGTGCCAGCACGAAGAGTAGCGGGCTACCTTTACCAGAGACCCAGTACTTC.